This entry features one T cell receptor beta chain sequence. Profiled with immunoSEQ multiplex PCR; TCRdb holds only in-frame clones, not every one. The sample carries fewer than 55,000 clones, more than 75% recorded once. The data belong to a study of OX40 agonist ivuxolimab in advanced cancers. There are 16 residues in the CDR3. From germline, CDR1 is KGHSH and CDR2 LQKENI. V shed 2 bases and J 2 bases; nucleotides not matched to a gene: 4. The clonotype was recovered from an adult with an advanced solid tumor such as melanoma, head and neck, liver or kidney cancer. V is TRBV18 and J is TRBJ2-3; 10 positions agree with TRBD2. The material was CD4+ or CD8+ T cells sorted from blood, obtained in a trial of the OX40 agonist ivuxolimab. CDR3 sequence reads: CASSPLAGGITDTQYF. The CDR3 DNA is TGTGCCAGCTCACCATTAGCGGGAGGCATCACAGATACGCAGTATTTT.